Below are 2 T cell receptor beta chains sequenced from a single sample in a study of patients and donors after allogeneic stem cell transplantation. TCRdb redid the calling of the RT-PCR reads with MiXCR, one entry per CDR3 protein. The repertoire consists of roughly 940,000 distinct CDR3 sequences, with 15% to 20% occurring once and the leading ten covering around 6%. Sequenced input: blood, either unsorted or a sorted T cell fraction (not recorded which). The receptor source for this set is a human donor who was either an allogeneic HSCT recipient or a stem cell or donor lymphocyte infusion donor (not recorded which). It is not recorded whose cells these are; they may come from a transplant donor.

The V and J genes are TRBV7-2 and TRBJ2-2, with 9 bases fitting TRBD1. Germline CDR1 SGHTA, CDR2 FQGNSA. CDR3 length equals 17 residues. J was trimmed by 3 bases and V by 8 bases; bases with no gene match: 13. CDR3 bases: TGTGCCAGCGAAACCGTCCACAGGGGGCGCGACACCGGGGAGCTGTTTTTT. Its translation: CASETVHRGRDTGELFF.

This clonotype came up a few times. In DNA, the CDR3 is TGTGCCAGCAGCTACGAGGCGCGGTACGAGCAGTACTTC. Encoded protein: CASSYEARYEQYF. The chain combines TRBV5-6 with TRBJ2-7; D call uncertain. Germline V CDR1 and CDR2: SGHDT, YYEEEE. V was clipped by 3 bases and J by 4 bases, with 11 bases between them. The CDR3 length is 13 residues.